A single sample is the source of the 19 T cell receptor beta chains below, sequenced in a study of blood T cell repertoires in COVID-19 (dated by TCRdb to about 2020). Library generation was performed with the immunoSEQ multiplex PCR assay. Held by TCRdb, this immuneACCESS table contains in-frame sequences only and omits some clones. Under half of the omission traces to an unresolved V gene where checked; the cause of the rest is unknown. This sample is represented by around 70,000 clones; about 80% of them were singletons. In total, the top ten clones hold 6.6% of the sample. Sequencing used peripheral blood. These receptors all stem from a man aged 60-69 years with acute or convalescent COVID-19.

The chain couples TRBV3-1 (or the pseudogene TRBV3-2) to TRBJ1-2; D possibly corresponds to TRBD1 (6 bases). CDR1 and CDR2 (germline): LGHDT, YNNKEL (reference sequence). This CDR3 comprises 12 residues. V was cut by 0 bases and J by 7 bases, with 6 bases left in between. Here the CDR3 reads CASSQDRGGYTF. The CDR3, as DNA: TGTGCCAGCAGCCAAGACAGGGGTGGCTACACCTTC.

V usage is TRBV18 and J usage is TRBJ2-7; 7 bases match TRBD1. Trimming cost V 3 bases and J 2 bases; bases outside gene matches: 4. The CDR3 contains 14 residues. Germline V gene sequence: CDR1 KGHSH, CDR2 LQKENI. Written as DNA, the CDR3 is TGTGCCAGCTCACCGGCCGGGACAGCCTACGAGCAGTACTTC. Translating gives CASSPAGTAYEQYF.

This rearrangement joins TRBV13 to TRBJ1-4, with D unclear. V lost 5 bases to trimming and J lost 7 bases, with 8 bases between them. The length of the CDR3 is 12 residues. The V gene's germline CDR1 is PRHDT and CDR2 FYEKMQ (reference sequence). CDR3 sequence: CASSVRGEKLFF. The CDR3 DNA reads TGTGCCAGCAGCGTCCGGGGTGAAAAACTGTTTTTT.

CDR3 bases: TGTGCCAGCTCACCACTAAGGCCGGGAAAACTGTTTTTT. Encoded protein: CASSPLRPGKLFF. V is TRBV18 and J is TRBJ1-4; D not resolved. The CDR3 has 13 residues. The V end lost 1 base, the J end lost 10 bases, and 10 bases lay between the germline ends. CDR1 KGHSH and CDR2 LQKENI come from the germline V gene.

V gene TRBV27 combines with J gene TRBJ1-2; 9 positions match TRBD1. This CDR3 contains 16 residues. Germline V gene sequence: CDR1 MNHEY, CDR2 SMNVEV (reference sequence). V lost 5 bases to trimming and J lost 2 bases; unmatched junction nucleotides: 9. The DNA of the CDR3 is TGTGCCAGCAGTCCTCTTAAGGGACAGGGAAACTATGGCTACACCTTC. Translating gives CASSPLKGQGNYGYTF.

The chain employs TRBV27 and TRBJ2-6; D perhaps matches TRBD2 (6 bases). Germline CDR1 MNHEY, CDR2 SMNVEV (reference sequence). CDR3 length: 17 amino acids. The V end was cut by 1 base, the J end by 1 base, with 11 bases between. The CDR3 bases are TGTGCCAGCAGTTTATGGACGGGGAGGTCTGGGGCCAACGTCCTGACTTTC. This encodes CASSLWTGRSGANVLTF.

The CDR3 nucleotides read TGTGCCAGCAGCTCCATAAACCTACCCGACAGGAATCAGTACGAGCAGTACGTC. Translating gives CASSSINLPDRNQYEQYV. V usage is TRBV7-9 and J usage is TRBJ2-7; weak D call: TRBD1 (6 bases). Germline lookup yields CDR1 SEHNR and CDR2 FQNEAQ (reference sequence). With 4 bases removed from V and 4 bases from J, the gap between germline ends came to 26 bases. The CDR3 is 18 residues long.

The chain is built from TRBV7-2 and TRBJ1-5, with 7 bases that match TRBD1. This CDR3 spans 14 amino acids. After removal of 2 bases from V and 2 bases from J, the junction contained 0 bases not matched to a gene. Per germline, CDR1 SGHTA and CDR2 FQGNSA. DNA for the CDR3: TGTGCCAGCAGCTTACAGGGGGGCAATCAGCCCCAGCATTTT. This gives the protein CASSLQGGNQPQHF.

The gene calls are TRBV29-1 and TRBJ2-5, with D hard to call. Germline V gene lookup returns CDR1 SQVTM and CDR2 ANQGSEA. The CDR3 is 14 residues long. V dropped 2 bases and J dropped 1 base, with 11 bases sitting between them. CDR3 residues: CSVEYTNVQETQYF. CDR3 nucleotide sequence: TGCAGCGTTGAATACACTAACGTCCAAGAGACCCAGTACTTC.

This rearrangement joins TRBV7-8 to TRBJ2-2, with 7 positions matching TRBD1. Germline assignment: CDR1 SGHVS and CDR2 FQNEAQ. V was pared by 4 bases and J by 0 bases, with 2 bases of the junction left unmatched. The CDR3 sequence is 15 residues long. CDR3 DNA sequence: TGTGCCAGCAGCTCGGGACAGTCGAACACCGGGGAGCTGTTTTTT. Protein product: CASSSGQSNTGELFF.

This chain links TRBV15 with TRBJ1-5, with TRBD1 as a possible D gene (6 bases). The CDR3 is 16 amino acids. Trimming took 3 bases from V and 6 from J, leaving 18 bases between them. The germline CDR1 and CDR2 sequences are LNHNV and YYDKDF (reference sequence). The CDR3 DNA sequence: TGTGCCACCAGCAGCATTTTTACAGGGTTAGGTCAGCCCCAGCATTTT. Its translation: CATSSIFTGLGQPQHF. Supplemented by reference TRBV15 and TRBJ1-5, the full variable domain reads DAMVIQNPRYQVTQFGKPVTLSCSQTLNHNVMYWYQQKSSQAPKLLFHYYDKDFNNEADTPDNFQSRRPNTSFCFLDIRSPGLGDTAMYLCATSSIFTGLGQPQHFGDGTRLSIL.

The chain carries TRBV9 and TRBJ2-7; possibly TRBD1 for D (7 bases). Per germline, CDR1 SGDLS and CDR2 YYNGEE. This CDR3 is built from 14 residues. Trimming took off 4 bases at V and 9 bases at J, with 20 bases between the two ends. In DNA, the CDR3 is TGTGCCAGCAGCCCGGGGGACAGAGAAAGTGGGCAGTACTTC. As protein: CASSPGDRESGQYF.

The chain is built from TRBV2 and TRBJ2-2, with D possibly matching TRBD1 (6 bases). CDR1 and CDR2 from the germline V gene are SNHLY and FYNNEI. V was clipped by 8 bases and J by 2 bases, with 15 bases between them. This CDR3 is built from 15 residues. CDR3 loop: CASESQGSNTGELFF. CDR3 sequence (DNA): TGTGCCAGCGAATCACAGGGTTCAAACACCGGGGAGCTGTTTTTT.

The chain employs TRBV6-5 and TRBJ2-5; D uncertain. Germline V lookup: CDR1 MNHEY, CDR2 SVGAGI. The V and J ends lost 7 bases and 0 bases respectively, with 9 bases between them. This CDR3 is built from 13 residues. CDR3 in DNA: TGTGCCAGCAAGCAGGCTCACCAAGAGACCCAGTACTTC. It codes for CASKQAHQETQYF.

The count of this clone is one. J is TRBJ2-3 and V is TRBV19; 9 nucleotides agree with TRBD2. V was pared by 3 bases and J by 4 bases, with 8 bases of the junction left unmatched. Germline V gene data show CDR1 as LNHDA and CDR2 as SQIVND (reference sequence). The length of the CDR3 is 16 residues. CDR3 sequence (DNA): TGTGCCAGTAGTATCGGGGTGGCGGGGGGGCCAGATACGCAGTATTTT. Translation: CASSIGVAGGPDTQYF.

V is TRBV4-3 and J is TRBJ2-2, with D maybe TRBD2 (5 bases). Per germline, CDR1 LGHNA and CDR2 YSLEER. Trimming left V 1 base short and J 4 bases short, with 16 bases between. The CDR3 extends over 17 amino acids. CDR3 coding DNA: TGCGCCAGCAGCCAAGTGCTAAGGCTAGCAATCACCGGGGAGCTGTTTTTT. The encoded protein is CASSQVLRLAITGELFF.

The chain joins TRBV2 to TRBJ2-5, with 7 bases aligning to TRBD2. Germline V lookup: CDR1 SNHLY, CDR2 FYNNEI. The junction had 5 bases not matched to a gene; V was cut back by 3 bases and J by 1 base. This CDR3 contains 15 residues. The CDR3 sequence is CASSEVGTIQETQYF. CDR3 DNA: TGTGCCAGCAGTGAGGTAGGGACTATCCAAGAGACCCAGTACTTC.

This clone was found a few times. J is TRBJ2-3 and V is TRBV19; 14 nucleotides line up with TRBD2. CDR3 length equals 18 residues. CDR1 and CDR2 (germline): LNHDA, SQIVND (reference sequence). Trimming at V came to 6 bases and at J to 1 base, leaving 9 bases not matched to a gene. CDR3 DNA: TGTGCCAGTAGGCACTTAGGACTAGCGGGGGGTGGCACAGATACGCAGTATTTT. This sequence encodes CASRHLGLAGGGTDTQYF.

In nucleotides, the CDR3 is TGCAGCGTTACCGCGGGGGCCCCCTATGGCTACACCTTC. Amino acid sequence: CSVTAGAPYGYTF. V gene TRBV29-1 combines with J gene TRBJ1-2; the D gene is possibly TRBD1 (6 bases). The germline CDR1 and CDR2 sequences are SQVTM and ANQGSEA. Trimming cost V 5 bases and J 4 bases, with 14 bases left between them. CDR3 length equals 13 residues. The whole variable domain, filled in from reference TRBV29-1 and TRBJ1-2, reads SAVISQKPSRDICQRGTSLTIQCQVDSQVTMMFWYRQQPGQSLTLIATANQGSEATYESGFVIDKFPISRPNLTFSTLTVSNMSPEDSSIYLCSVTAGAPYGYTFGSGTRLTVV.